A selection of T cell receptor beta chains follows, all from one sample in a study of blood T cell repertoires in COVID-19. Profiled with immunoSEQ multiplex PCR; TCRdb holds only in-frame clones, not every one. The sample contains fewer than 400,000 clones, 75% to 90% of which appear only once. Sequenced sample: PBMCs or T cells enriched from blood (not recorded which). These receptors were taken from a man aged 25-40 years who had recovered from COVID-19. CDR3s include the opening cysteine and the closing phenylalanine or tryptophan. The order of the fields is V gene, D gene, J gene, clone size, CDR3 DNA, CDR3 protein. A D gene is named only where the DNA matches it firmly. Clone sizes are given selectively: once, few, many, or a class where the clone is expanded.

TRBV2	.	TRBJ1-4	.	TGTGCCAGCAGTGTGACAAGCCTGCCTTCTAATGAAAAACTGTTTTTT	CASSVTSLPSNEKLFF
TRBV19	.	TRBJ1-2	.	TGTGCCACCGGAGGGCGCGGCTATGGCTACACCTTC	CATGGRGYGYTF
TRBV3-1/TRBV3-2	.	TRBJ2-5	.	TGTGCCAGCAGCCAATTCTCTGAGGAGACCCAGTACTTC	CASSQFSEETQYF
TRBV10-1	TRBD1	TRBJ2-3	once	TGCGCCAGCAGTGAGTCGACAAGGACAGGTAGCACAGATACGCAGTATTTT	CASSESTRTGSTDTQYF
TRBV11-2	.	TRBJ2-1	.	TGTGCCAGCAGTCCGGCCTTGCGAGGAGAGCAGTTCTTC	CASSPALRGEQFF
TRBV7-2	TRBD2	TRBJ2-1	.	TGTGCCAGCAGCAAGGGGACTAGTGGTAGAGCCTACAATGAGCAGTTCTTC	CASSKGTSGRAYNEQFF
TRBV6-5	TRBD2	TRBJ2-3	.	TGTGCCAGCTACCGGGACTACATCGCTCCAGATACGCAGTATTTT	CASYRDYIAPDTQYF
TRBV9	.	TRBJ2-1	.	TGTGCCAGCAGCGTGCTCGGGCAGGGCTACAATGAGCAGTTCTTC	CASSVLGQGYNEQFF
TRBV3-1/TRBV3-2	.	TRBJ1-2	.	TGTGCCAGCAGCCAAGGGTTTTCGGACAGCTATGGCTACACCTTC	CASSQGFSDSYGYTF
TRBV6-5	TRBD1	TRBJ2-7	once	TGTGCCAGCAGCTCATACACAGGGGGAGGCGGCGAGCAGTACTTC	CASSSYTGGGGEQYF
TRBV27	TRBD2	TRBJ2-7	.	TGTGCCAGCAGTTTATCGTCCCAGCGGGGGGGCTACGAGCAGTACTTC	CASSLSSQRGGYEQYF
TRBV10-1	TRBD2	TRBJ2-1	.	TGCGCCAGCAGTGCCGCGGGGGGCTACAATGAGCAGTTCTTC	CASSAAGGYNEQFF
TRBV28	TRBD1	TRBJ1-6	once	TGTGCCAGCAGACAGGGGTTTAATTCACCCCTCCACTTT	CASRQGFNSPLHF
TRBV28	TRBD1	TRBJ1-2	.	TGTGCCAGCAGTTCCCCCTTAAACAGGGGGATGGTTTATGGCTACACCTTC	CASSSPLNRGMVYGYTF
TRBV19	TRBD1	TRBJ2-7	.	TGTGCCAGTAGTAGCAACAGGGGGCGTAACGACGAGCAGTACTTC	CASSSNRGRNDEQYF
TRBV10-3	TRBD1	TRBJ2-7	.	TGTGCCATCAGTCCAAGCCCCGGACAGGGGGCCGGCTCCTACGAGCAGTACTTC	CAISPSPGQGAGSYEQYF
TRBV12-3/TRBV12-4	.	TRBJ2-2	.	TGTGCCAGCAGTTTCTCAGGGGCCGGGGAGCTGTTTTTT	CASSFSGAGELFF
TRBV7-9	.	TRBJ1-2	.	TGTGCCAGCAGCTTCGTGAACTATGGCTACACCTTC	CASSFVNYGYTF
TRBV2	.	TRBJ1-3	.	TGTGCCAGCAGTGAAAGGGGGACATCTGGAAACACCATATATTTT	CASSERGTSGNTIYF
TRBV30	TRBD1	TRBJ1-2	.	TGTGCCTGGAGTGTATCCCTGGACAGGGTCTGCTCCACCTTC	CAWSVSLDRVCSTF
TRBV19	.	TRBJ2-7	.	TGTGCCAGTAGTACGGGGACCTACGAGCAGTACTTC	CASSTGTYEQYF
TRBV28	.	TRBJ1-1	.	TGTGCCAGCCGGGGGGGGGAAGGGTTCACTGAAGCTTTCTTT	CASRGGEGFTEAFF
TRBV11-3	.	TRBJ1-1	.	TGTGCCAGCAGCCTTGAGGGAGGGGACACTGAAGCTTTCTTT	CASSLEGGDTEAFF
TRBV7-2	TRBD1	TRBJ1-5	once	TGTGCCAGCAGCCTAGGCGGACAGGGTGGACAGCCCCAGCATTTT	CASSLGGQGGQPQHF
TRBV24-1	TRBD1	TRBJ1-1	.	TGTGCCACCAAGGGACAGGGATCCACTGAAGCTTTCTTT	CATKGQGSTEAFF
TRBV2	.	TRBJ1-1	few	TGTGCCAGCAGGAACAGGAGAATGAACACTGAAGCTTTCTTT	CASRNRRMNTEAFF
TRBV6-1	TRBD2	TRBJ2-7	.	TGTGCCAGCAGTGAAAAAGGGCTAGCGGGGTCATCCTACGAGCAGTACTTC	CASSEKGLAGSSYEQYF
TRBV27	TRBD2	TRBJ2-7	.	TGTGCCAGCGGGTATAGCGGGGGGATCACCTACGAGCAGTACTTC	CASGYSGGITYEQYF
TRBV30	.	TRBJ1-2	.	TGTGCCTGGAACCAGGGTAGAGAAAACTATGGCTACACCTTC	CAWNQGRENYGYTF
TRBV7-3	.	TRBJ2-3	.	TGTGCCAGCAGCTTAACTTTTCGGGGCGGGGGCTCGGATACGCAGTATTTT	CASSLTFRGGGSDTQYF
TRBV3-1/TRBV3-2	TRBD1	TRBJ2-3	.	TGTGCCAGCAGCCAACGGGACAGGGGAGCAGATACGCAGTATTTT	CASSQRDRGADTQYF
TRBV30	TRBD1	TRBJ1-4	.	TGTGCCTGGAGTGTACGGGGACAGGGGGCACGAAAACTGTTTTTT	CAWSVRGQGARKLFF
TRBV27	TRBD1	TRBJ1-5	.	TGTGCCAGCAGTTTACCCCGGACAGGGATGAGCAATCAGCCCCAGCATTTT	CASSLPRTGMSNQPQHF
TRBV5-1	.	TRBJ1-6	.	TGCGCCAGCAGTTTTGGACAAACTAATTCACCCCTCCACTTT	CASSFGQTNSPLHF
TRBV7-6	.	TRBJ1-3	.	TGTGCCAGCAGCCCAGCCGGGACTTTTGGAAACACCATATATTTT	CASSPAGTFGNTIYF
TRBV30	.	TRBJ1-2	.	TGTGCCTGGAATACGGGGAGCTATGGCTACACCTTC	CAWNTGSYGYTF
TRBV21-1	.	TRBJ2-6	.	TGTGCCAGCAGCAAAGCAAGCGGCAAAGACTCCGGGGCCAACGTCCTGACTTTC	CASSKASGKDSGANVLTF
TRBV28	.	TRBJ1-4	.	TGTGCCAGCAGTTTGTTGCAGTCTGAAAAACTGTTTTTT	CASSLLQSEKLFF
TRBV6-5	.	TRBJ1-2	.	TGTGCCAGCAGTCGTCAAGGTTCCGGACTATGGGGCTACACCTTC	CASSRQGSGLWGYTF
TRBV18	TRBD1	TRBJ1-2	.	TGTGCCAGCTCAAGGACAGGGGCCCTCTATGGCTACACCTTC	CASSRTGALYGYTF
TRBV19	.	TRBJ1-3	.	TGTGCCAGTAGTCGCGGGGTGAGCTCTGGAAACACCATATATTTT	CASSRGVSSGNTIYF